This T cell receptor beta chain was profiled in a study of blood T cell repertoires in COVID-19. The overall study: PBMCs, B-cell-depleted T cells, or T cells were the source of the cDNA or gDNA that made up the material.

The CDR3 contains 13 residues. Trimming removed 3 bases from V and 8 bases from J; junction bases left unmatched: 6. Germline V gene data show CDR1 as SGHDT and CDR2 as YYEEEE. In the original processing: Estimated nucleated cell counts came from reference gene primer amplification. Sequencing was performed with immunoSEQ multiplex PCR; in TCRdb, only in-frame clones are kept and a portion is missing. The V and J calls and clone size come from that table; D and trimming were worked out from the DNA. Of more than 95,000 clones listed, about 94% were seen once; the top ten hold around 2%. This chain connects TRBV5-6 to TRBJ1-1, with 8 bases that match TRBD1. The sequence came from a man aged 45 to 65 with COVID-19, enrolled during active disease. Sequenced: peripheral blood. This chain's CDR3 is CASSWTGRIEAFF. The CDR3 region has the DNA TGTGCCAGCAGCTGGACAGGGAGGATCGAAGCTTTCTTT.